The 28 T cell receptor beta chains below all came from one sample that was sequenced in a study of prognosis after radiotherapy for stage I lung cancer. By two-round multiplex PCR, the TCR beta CDR3 was amplified from genomic DNA. Initially, in first-round PCR, primers specific to each TRBV and TRBJ gene were used. Each CDR3 protein is one row after TCRdb ran MiXCR on the multiplex PCR reads. The table has some 20,000 distinct CDR3 sequences, 55% seen once. The sequencing used PBMCs, collected before or after stereotactic body radiation therapy (not recorded which). These receptors originate from a donor over 45 with non-small cell lung cancer.

The sample holds many counts of this clonotype. This chain uses TRBV6-7 with TRBJ2-2; 11 bases align to TRBD1. TRBV6-7 is annotated as an ORF whose role is uncertain. Trimming removed 2 bases from V and 6 bases from J; junction bases left unmatched: 5. The CDR3 length is 16 residues. The CDR3 loop reads CASSYQRDRGSGELFF. The CDR3 bases are TGTGCCAGCAGTTACCAACGGGACAGGGGGTCCGGGGAGCTGTTTTTT.

This clonotype was seen a single time. The V gene is TRBV6-1, the J gene TRBJ2-3; possible D gene TRBD1, 6 bases. V lost 6 bases, J lost 2 bases, and 15 bases lay in between. This CDR3 region has 15 residues. Germline V gene lookup returns CDR1 MNHNS and CDR2 SASEGT. This chain's CDR3 is CASSRKGHPTDTQYF. CDR3 bases: TGTGCCAGCAGCCGCAAGGGACACCCCACAGATACGCAGTATTTT.

The genes are TRBV6-2 or TRBV6-3 and TRBJ2-7, with D possibly being TRBD2 (5 bases). The germline V and J ends were trimmed by 7 bases and 3 bases, with 10 bases remaining between them. Germline V lookup: CDR1 MNHEY, CDR2 SVGEGT. This CDR3 spans 12 amino acids. The CDR3 sequence: CASIGGLYEQYF. CDR3 nucleotide sequence: TGTGCCAGCATAGGAGGACTCTACGAGCAGTACTTC.

The chain combines TRBV11-2 with TRBJ2-1; 11 bases map to TRBD2. J was trimmed by 4 bases and V by 3 bases; bases with no gene match: 2. Germline loops: CDR1 SGHAT, CDR2 FQNNGV. This CDR3 is built from 15 residues. The CDR3 reads CASSFGTSGYNEQFF. The CDR3 nucleotides are TGTGCCAGCAGCTTTGGGACTAGCGGTTACAATGAGCAGTTCTTC.

On this clonotype itself: It differs at one base from a far larger clone, so likely a read error. The rearrangement links TRBV10-3 to TRBJ2-1, with 9 bases that match TRBD2. Germline V CDR1 and CDR2: ENHRY, SYGVKD. Trimming removed 10 bases from V and 8 bases from J; junction bases left unmatched: 9. CDR3 length equals 13 residues. This CDR3 reads CASISLAGDEQFF. The CDR3 region has the DNA TGTGCCAGCATTTCCTTAGCGGGAGATGAGCAGTTCTTC.

This clonotype appeared a single time. This chain joins TRBV5-1 and TRBJ2-3, with D perhaps matching TRBD1 or TRBD2 (6 bases each). V gave up 6 bases and J gave up 2 bases, with 13 bases separating them. The germline V gene encodes CDR1 SGHRS and CDR2 YFSETQ. The CDR3 is 14 amino acids. This CDR3 is CASKGGTFTDTQYF. The DNA of the CDR3 is TGCGCCAGCAAAGGGGGGACCTTCACAGATACGCAGTATTTT.

In the case of this clonotype: A much more abundant neighbour one base away suggests this may be a read error. The chain uses TRBV28 and TRBJ2-5; 8 nucleotides line up with TRBD1. Germline assignment: CDR1 MDHEN and CDR2 SYDVKM. V lost 6 bases and J lost 4; bases outside the gene matches: 13. CDR3 size: 16 residues. The CDR3: CASRGAGQVGRETQYF. DNA for the CDR3: TGTGCCAGCAGAGGCGCGGGACAGGTGGGTCGAGAGACCCAGTACTTC. Looking up the rest from reference TRBV28 and TRBJ2-5 gives the full variable domain: DVKVTQSSRYLVKRTGEKVFLECVQDMDHENMFWYRQDPGLGLRLIYFSYDVKMKEKGDIPEGYSVSREKKERFSLILESASTNQTSMYLCASRGAGQVGRETQYFGPGTRLLVL.

The gene calls are TRBV3-1 and TRBJ1-6, with D possibly TRBD1 on 6 matching bases. V lost 4 bases to trimming and J lost 7 bases, with 11 bases between them. CDR3 size: 14 residues. CDR1 and CDR2 (germline): LGHDT, YNNKEL (reference sequence). CDR3 in DNA: TGTGCCAGCAGCCCGGGACACTTCAATTCACCCCTCCACTTT. This translates into CASSPGHFNSPLHF.

This clonotype was detected many times. The DNA of the CDR3 is TGTGCCAGCAGCGCCTACTACGAGCAGTACTTC. Translation: CASSAYYEQYF. The chain joins TRBV25-1 to TRBJ2-7; D unclear. V lost 6 bases and J 3 bases, leaving 6 bases between the germline ends. This CDR3 comprises 11 residues. Germline loops: CDR1 MGHDK, CDR2 SYGVNS.

Regarding this clonotype: A read error likely explains this, since a far larger clone differs by one base. The genes are TRBV7-9 and TRBJ1-1, with 7 bases that match TRBD1. CDR3 length equals 14 residues. Germline V gene lookup returns CDR1 SEHNR and CDR2 FQNEAQ (reference sequence). V shed 8 bases and J 6 bases; nucleotides not matched to a gene: 12. The CDR3 DNA reads as TGTGCCAGCGGCATCCTGACAGGGTCGGCTGAAGCTTTCTTT. Residues: CASGILTGSAEAFF.

This clonotype counts as medium-sized. The chain recombines TRBV6-1 with TRBJ2-3, with a weak D call TRBD2 (6 bases). The CDR3 contains 18 residues. Germline V lookup: CDR1 MNHNS, CDR2 SASEGT. The V end lost 0 bases, the J end lost 6 bases, and 22 bases lay between the germline ends. The CDR3 here is CASSEAHRREGLSDTQYF. In nucleotides, the CDR3 is TGTGCCAGCAGTGAAGCGCATAGGCGGGAAGGCCTAAGTGATACGCAGTATTTT.

This clonotype was seen ten or more times. V gene TRBV7-6 combines with J gene TRBJ2-3, with TRBD2 matching 11 bases. The CDR3 loop spans 21 amino acids. Unmatched junction bases numbered 15, after V lost 0 bases and J lost 1 base. CDR1 SGHVS and CDR2 FNYEAQ come from the germline V gene. CDR3: CASSLAPPGLAVQGGTDTQYF. As DNA, the CDR3 is TGTGCCAGCAGCTTAGCTCCGCCGGGACTAGCGGTCCAAGGTGGCACAGATACGCAGTATTTT.

This clonotype has a count of ten or more. This chain joins TRBV2 and TRBJ2-1, with no clear D. The CDR3 is 12 residues long. Trimming pared 7 bases from V and 8 bases from J, leaving 12 bases between. Germline values: CDR1 SNHLY, CDR2 FYNNEI. The CDR3 DNA is TGTGCCAGCATGGGGTCCCAGGATGAGCAGTTCTTC. It encodes CASMGSQDEQFF.

The rearrangement uses TRBV28 and TRBJ2-5; TRBD2 is a possible D gene (5 bases). The CDR3 has 14 residues. In germline, CDR1 is MDHEN, CDR2 SYDVKM. V gave up 5 bases and J gave up 9 bases, with 19 bases separating them. The CDR3 spells CASSPTDSGRSQYF. CDR3 DNA sequence: TGTGCCAGCAGTCCGACGGACTCCGGGCGGTCCCAGTACTTC.

This chain connects TRBV18 to TRBJ1-1; D call uncertain. V was pared by 2 bases and J by 1 base, with 8 bases between. Germline loops: CDR1 KGHSH, CDR2 LQKENI. CDR3 length: 14 amino acids. The CDR3 is CASSPKGTNTEAFF. In DNA form, the CDR3 reads TGTGCCAGCTCACCAAAGGGAACGAACACTGAAGCTTTCTTT.

On this clonotype itself: Relative to the germline gene, one junction end is altered; a read error may explain this. The rearrangement links TRBV2 to TRBJ2-4, with D possibly being TRBD2 (5 bases). Germline lookup yields CDR1 SNHLY and CDR2 FYNNEI. CDR3 length: 16 residues. CDR3 nucleotides: TGTGCCAGCAGCGTAGGGAGCCAGGTAAGTCAAAACGTTCAGTACTTC. Its translation: CASSVGSQVSQNVQYF.

Comments on this clonotype: A far bigger clonotype differs at one base, so this is likely a read error. The CDR3 nucleotides are TGTGCCAGCAGAGGCCCCCGGGAGAGTTGTGTGTTCTTC. Amino acids: CASRGPRESCVFF. This sequence joins TRBV7-9 and TRBJ2-5; a weak D match, TRBD2 (6 bases). The CDR3 totals 13 residues. Germline V lookup: CDR1 SEHNR, CDR2 FQNEAQ (reference sequence).

This clonotype was detected once. This is likely an artifact of a read error, given a far larger clone one base away. The chain recombines TRBV6-9 with TRBJ2-7; 11 bases are a match to TRBD2. Germline CDR1 is MNHGY and CDR2 is SVAAGI. There are 14 residues in the CDR3. Trimming at V came to 8 bases and at J to 7 bases, leaving 10 bases not matched to a gene. In DNA, the CDR3 is TGTGCCAGCCTCCTGACTAGCGGGACGTGGGAGCAGTACTTC. Its translation: CASLLTSGTWEQYF.

The V call is TRBV5-1, the J call TRBJ2-7, with 8 bases matching TRBD2. Germline CDR1 and CDR2: SGHRS and YFSETQ. CDR3 size: 14 residues. The junction had 3 bases not matched to a gene; V was cut back by 0 bases and J by 4 bases. The CDR3 sequence is CASSLVGTRYEQYF. The CDR3 nucleotides read TGCGCCAGCAGCTTGGTTGGGACTAGATACGAGCAGTACTTC.

Turning to this clonotype: One end of the junction does not line up with germline, which may come from a read error. The chain couples TRBV15 to TRBJ2-3; D unresolved. There are 12 residues in the CDR3. CDR1 LNHNV and CDR2 YYDKDF come from the germline V gene (reference sequence). CDR3 DNA: TGTGCCACCATCAGAGGCTCAGATACGCAGTATTTT. Amino acids: CATIRGSDTQYF. Supplemented by reference TRBV15 and TRBJ2-3, the full variable domain reads DAMVIQNPRYQVTQFGKPVTLSCSQTLNHNVMYWYQQKSSQAPKLLFHYYDKDFNNEADTPDNFQSRRPNTSFCFLDIRSPGLGDTAMYLCATIRGSDTQYFGPGTRLTVL.

Remarks on this clonotype: A much larger clonotype is one base distant, so this may be a read error. The chain combines TRBV15 with TRBJ2-7, with D uncertain. This CDR3 contains 15 residues. Per the germline V gene, CDR1 is LNHNV and CDR2 is YYDKDF (reference sequence). The CDR3 loop reads CATSRDLPLNYKQYF. CDR3 in DNA: TGTGCCACCAGCAGAGATCTTCCGCTGAACTACAAGCAGTACTTC. Looking up the rest from reference TRBV15 and TRBJ2-7 gives the full variable domain: DAMVIQNPRYQVTQFGKPVTLSCSQTLNHNVMYWYQQKSSQAPKLLFHYYDKDFNNEADTPDNFQSRRPNTSFCFLDIRSPGLGDTAMYLCATSRDLPLNYKQYFGPGTRLTVT.

The chain links TRBV20-1 to TRBJ2-7, with TRBD1 matching 8 bases. The length of the CDR3 is 15 residues. Germline V gene lookup returns CDR1 DFQATT and CDR2 SNEGSKA (reference sequence). V lost 6 bases and J lost 0; bases outside the gene matches: 10. This chain's CDR3 is CSASTTGGSSYEQYF. The CDR3 DNA is TGCAGTGCAAGTACCACAGGGGGGAGCTCCTACGAGCAGTACTTC.

This clonotype came up many times. The chain combines TRBV2 with TRBJ1-6; the D gene is possibly TRBD1 (5 bases). Trimming stripped 7 bases from V and 8 bases from J, with 12 bases between. Germline-derived CDR1 and CDR2 are SNHLY and FYNNEI. This CDR3 region has 13 residues. This CDR3 reads CASTHGGDSPLHF. CDR3 sequence (DNA): TGTGCCAGCACCCACGGAGGGGATTCACCCCTCCACTTT.

Of note for this clonotype: This likely reflects a read error, since a far larger clone is one base away. V is TRBV7-2 and J is TRBJ2-1, with a tentative D call TRBD2 (6 bases). This CDR3 spans 13 amino acids. The germline V gene encodes CDR1 SGHTA and CDR2 FQGNSA. CDR3 nucleotide sequence: TGTGCCAGCAGCTCGGGACTTTACAATGAGCATTTCTTC. Translated, it gives CASSSGLYNEHFF.

This clonotype is classed as medium-sized. The rearrangement links TRBV20-1 to TRBJ2-3; 7 bases match TRBD2. Trimming at V came to 4 bases and at J to 2 bases, leaving 9 bases not matched to a gene. The CDR3 has 15 residues. Germline lookup yields CDR1 DFQATT and CDR2 SNEGSKA (reference sequence). The CDR3 sequence is CSATTPSGYTDTQYF. The CDR3 DNA sequence: TGCAGTGCTACGACGCCTAGCGGATACACAGATACGCAGTATTTT.

This clonotype has a count of ten or more. The rearrangement uses TRBV24-1 and TRBJ2-5, with 10 positions matching TRBD1. The CDR3 extends over 15 amino acids. The germline V gene has CDR1 KGHDR and CDR2 SFDVKD. V was clipped by 9 bases and J by 5 bases; unmatched bases: 11. CDR3 nucleotide sequence: TGTGCCACCGGGTCGGACAGGGGGTTGTTGGAGACCCAGTACTTC. This sequence encodes CATGSDRGLLETQYF.

This clonotype was seen a few times. This chain joins TRBV5-4 and TRBJ1-4; the D is unclear. The CDR3 spans 14 residues. CDR1 SGHNT and CDR2 YYREEE come from the germline V gene (reference sequence). V was shortened by 3 bases and J by 0 bases, with 6 bases between the two germline ends. CDR3 region: CASSSSATNEKLFF. CDR3 nucleotide sequence: TGTGCCAGCAGCTCTTCTGCAACTAATGAAAAACTGTTTTTT.

To note about this clonotype: Being one base from a much bigger clone, this may be a read error. The V gene is TRBV5-8, the J gene TRBJ2-1; 10 bases match TRBD2. The junction had 8 bases not matched to a gene; V was cut back by 4 bases and J by 4 bases. The V gene's germline CDR1 is SGHTS and CDR2 YDEGEE. The CDR3 length is 16 residues. The CDR3 sequence: CASSGSTSGTYNEQFF. The CDR3 bases are TGTGCCAGCAGCGGGAGTACTAGCGGGACATACAATGAGCAGTTCTTC.